This TCR beta chain was identified in a study of T cells in Graves' hyperthyroidism and ophthalmopathy. Study background: Blood was drawn when the patient was first diagnosed and still untreated.

Trimming stripped 7 bases from V and 5 bases from J, with 14 bases between. This CDR3 has 12 amino acids. Germline CDR1 is SQVTM and CDR2 is ANQGSEA. TCR beta CDR3 regions were amplified from RNA. During a first-round RT-PCR of the TCR CDR3, the HTBI primer set was used. TCRdb recomputed calls from the multiplex PCR reads with MiXCR, one row per CDR3 protein. Of some 650,000 distinct CDR3 sequences in the sample, 16% were seen once. The chain uses TRBV29-1 and TRBJ2-5; tentative D call: TRBD2 (5 bases). This clonotype was sampled from a woman in her thirties or forties with Graves' ophthalmopathy. The sample comprised blood. For the CDR3, the DNA is TGCAGCGGGCGGGCGGGCGAGGAGACCCAGTACTTC. As protein: CSGRAGEETQYF.